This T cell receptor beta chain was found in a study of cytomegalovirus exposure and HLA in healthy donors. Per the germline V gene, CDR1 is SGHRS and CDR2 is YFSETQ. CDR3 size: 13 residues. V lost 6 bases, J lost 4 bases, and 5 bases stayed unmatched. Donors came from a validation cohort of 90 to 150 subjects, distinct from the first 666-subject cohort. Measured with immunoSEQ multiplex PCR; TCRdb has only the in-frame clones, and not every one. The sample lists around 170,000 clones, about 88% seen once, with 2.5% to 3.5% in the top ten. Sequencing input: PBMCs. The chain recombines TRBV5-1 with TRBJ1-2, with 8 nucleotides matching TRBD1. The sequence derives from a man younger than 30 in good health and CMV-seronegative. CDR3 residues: CASTPGQAYGYTF. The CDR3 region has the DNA TGCGCCAGCACCCCGGGACAGGCCTATGGCTACACCTTC.